This TCR beta chain was obtained from a study of T cell responses to AZD1222 COVID-19 vaccine. Study-wide points: Unmutated variant regions are reportedly targeted by nearly half of spike-specific TCRs. Only five or six AZD1222 recipients were seropositive at baseline. Dominant CD4 TCR responses targeted spike regions 160-218 and 743-854.

Trimming pared 0 bases from V and 7 bases from J, leaving 13 bases between. This CDR3 region has 15 residues. Germline values: CDR1 SGHRS, CDR2 YFSETQ. Sequencing used immunoSEQ multiplex PCR; TCRdb keeps in-frame clones, though not all of them. This sample carries about 100,000 clones, roughly nine tenths of them seen once, and the ten largest clones take roughly 2.7%. Pooling was applied to second doses at about 4 or about 12 weeks. On this clone: What it recognizes is unknown.

The rearrangement joins TRBV5-1 to TRBJ1-4; possibly TRBD1 for D (5 bases). The sequence was obtained from an adult who received the AZD1222 COVID-19 vaccine. Here the sequenced sample was peripheral blood, taken 28 days after the second AZD1222 dose. The CDR3 bases are TGCGCCAGCAGCTTGGGTAGGGGAGCGGGTGAAAAACTGTTTTTT. It yields the protein CASSLGRGAGEKLFF.